The 9 T cell receptor beta chains given below trace back to one sample, sequenced in a study of blood T cell repertoires in COVID-19. The assay was immunoSEQ multiplex PCR, and TCRdb's table has in-frame clones only and misses some. The data hold about 99,000 clones, with roughly 84% observed a single time. The sample comprised peripheral blood. All receptors come from a man in his sixties or seventies with active or convalescent COVID-19.

The genes are TRBV5-1 and TRBJ1-4, with 8 bases matching TRBD1. The CDR3 has 15 residues. The V segment lost 4 bases and the J segment 8 bases; nucleotides outside the gene matches: 10. Germline V lookup: CDR1 SGHRS, CDR2 YFSETQ. The CDR3: CASSRTGGDGEKLFF. DNA of the CDR3: TGCGCCAGCAGCCGAACAGGGGGAGATGGGGAAAAACTGTTTTTT. Combining the CDR3 with reference TRBV5-1 and TRBJ1-4 gives the whole variable domain KAGVTQTPRYLIKTRGQQVTLSCSPISGHRSVSWYQQTPGQGLQFLFEYFSETQRNKGNFPGRFSGRQFSNSRSEMNVSTLELGDSALYLCASSRTGGDGEKLFFGSGTQLSVL.

This clone is a singleton in its sample. The chain uses TRBV5-1 and TRBJ2-3; D is possibly TRBD1 (5 bases). CDR1 is SGHRS and CDR2 is YFSETQ in the germline V gene. The CDR3 loop spans 14 amino acids. Trimming stripped 0 bases from V and 2 bases from J, with 7 bases between. Here the CDR3 DNA reads TGCGCCAGCAGCTTGGGACAGATCACAGATACGCAGTATTTT. Amino acid sequence: CASSLGQITDTQYF.

The chain has TRBV7-9 and TRBJ2-2; TRBD1 matches at 8 bases. The J segment lost 5 bases and the V segment lost 5 bases, leaving 10 bases of the junction unmatched. The germline gives CDR1 SEHNR, CDR2 FQNEAQ (reference sequence). This CDR3 has 16 amino acids. CDR3 sequence: CASSAPGQGATGELFF. DNA of the CDR3: TGTGCCAGCAGCGCCCCCGGGCAGGGGGCAACCGGGGAGCTGTTTTTT.

About this clone: One junction end disagrees with the germline gene, perhaps due to a read error. The J gene is TRBJ2-1, the V gene TRBV12-3 or TRBV12-4; tentative D call: TRBD2 (6 bases). The CDR3 contains 11 residues. CDR3 amino acids: CASSLGGPLVF. The CDR3 nucleotides read TGTGCCAGCAGTTTGGGGGGACCCCTAGTCTTC.

This clone was counted a few times. The V and J genes are TRBV5-8 and TRBJ2-2, with D perhaps matching TRBD1 (5 bases). The CDR3 is 15 residues long. Germline lookup yields CDR1 SGHTS and CDR2 YDEGEE. Trimming took off 2 bases at V and 3 bases at J, with 11 bases between the two ends. The CDR3 is CASSFNRQHTGELFF. Written as DNA, the CDR3 is TGTGCCAGCAGCTTCAATCGACAGCACACCGGGGAGCTGTTTTTT.

The V gene is TRBV7-3, the J gene TRBJ2-1; 9 bases are a match to TRBD2. V shed 2 bases, J shed 7 bases, and the junction held 9 bases outside the gene matches. The germline gives CDR1 SGHTA, CDR2 FQGTGA. This CDR3 is 16 amino acids long. The CDR3 region has the DNA TGTGCCAGCAGCTTATCGGGCGGGGGGGCCGAGAATGAGCAGTTCTTC. Protein sequence: CASSLSGGGAENEQFF.

The J gene is TRBJ1-6, the V gene TRBV4-3; D unresolved. Germline CDR1 LGHNA, CDR2 YSLEER. CDR3 length: 13 amino acids. V was cut by 2 bases and J by 10 bases, with 9 bases left in between. The CDR3 loop reads CASSQNAKSPLHF. In DNA, the CDR3 is TGCGCCAGCAGCCAAAATGCGAAGTCACCCCTCCACTTT.

This clone was seen once. The rearrangement uses TRBV18 and TRBJ1-1, with D possibly being TRBD1 (5 bases). This CDR3 is 12 amino acids long. Germline V gene lookup returns CDR1 KGHSH and CDR2 LQKENI. V shed 5 bases and J shed 7 bases, with 11 bases lying between them. The CDR3 DNA reads TGTGCCAGCTCAGCTGGGGGGAATGAAGCTTTCTTT. Its protein product is CASSAGGNEAFF.

The chain combines TRBV19 with TRBJ2-1, with 9 bases matching TRBD2. This CDR3 comprises 14 residues. The J segment lost 7 bases and the V segment lost 5 bases, leaving 6 bases of the junction unmatched. Per germline, CDR1 LNHDA and CDR2 SQIVND (reference sequence). The CDR3 reads CASSAASGENEQFF. CDR3 in DNA: TGTGCCAGTAGTGCGGCTAGCGGGGAGAATGAGCAGTTCTTC.